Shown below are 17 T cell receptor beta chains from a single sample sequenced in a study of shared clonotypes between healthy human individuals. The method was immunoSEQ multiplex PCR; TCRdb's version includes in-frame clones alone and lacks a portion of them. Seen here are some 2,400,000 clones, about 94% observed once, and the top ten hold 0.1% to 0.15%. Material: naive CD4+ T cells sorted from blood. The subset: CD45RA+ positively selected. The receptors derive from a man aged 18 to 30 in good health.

CDR3 nucleotides: TGTGCCTGGAGTGACCCCTTAGGACGGGGGGCGATCAGCTACACCTTC. Translated: CAWSDPLGRGAISYTF. The V call is TRBV30, the J call TRBJ1-2, with a possible D match to TRBD1 (6 bases). Germline V lookup: CDR1 GTSNPN, CDR2 SVGIG (reference sequence). This CDR3 has 16 residues. Trimming took off 1 base at V and 9 bases at J, with 24 bases between the two ends.

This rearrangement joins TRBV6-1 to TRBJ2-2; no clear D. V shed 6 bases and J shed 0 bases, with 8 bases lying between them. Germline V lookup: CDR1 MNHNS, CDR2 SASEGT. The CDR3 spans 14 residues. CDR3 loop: CASSGWPNTGELFF. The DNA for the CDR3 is TGTGCCAGCAGCGGGTGGCCGAACACCGGGGAGCTGTTTTTT.

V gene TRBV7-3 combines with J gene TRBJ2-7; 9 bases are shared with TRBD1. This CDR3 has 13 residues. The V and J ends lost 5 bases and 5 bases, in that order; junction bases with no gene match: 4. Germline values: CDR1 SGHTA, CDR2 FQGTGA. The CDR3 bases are TGTGCCAGCAGCGACGGGACAGGGAACGAGCAGTACTTC. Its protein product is CASSDGTGNEQYF.

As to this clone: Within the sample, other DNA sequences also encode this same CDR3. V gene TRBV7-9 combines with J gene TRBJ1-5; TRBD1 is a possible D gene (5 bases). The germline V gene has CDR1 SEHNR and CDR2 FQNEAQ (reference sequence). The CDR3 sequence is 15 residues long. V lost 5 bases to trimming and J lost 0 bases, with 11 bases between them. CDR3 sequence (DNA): TGTGCCAGCAGCCTAGGGGACGGTAGCAATCAGCCCCAGCATTTT. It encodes CASSLGDGSNQPQHF.

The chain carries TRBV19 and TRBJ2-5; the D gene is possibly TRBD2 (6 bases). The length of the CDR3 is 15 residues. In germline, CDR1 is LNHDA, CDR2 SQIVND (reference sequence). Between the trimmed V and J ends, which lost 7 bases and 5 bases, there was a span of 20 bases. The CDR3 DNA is TGTGCCAGTAAGGAGACCGGGGGAAGTTTTGAGACCCAGTACTTC. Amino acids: CASKETGGSFETQYF.

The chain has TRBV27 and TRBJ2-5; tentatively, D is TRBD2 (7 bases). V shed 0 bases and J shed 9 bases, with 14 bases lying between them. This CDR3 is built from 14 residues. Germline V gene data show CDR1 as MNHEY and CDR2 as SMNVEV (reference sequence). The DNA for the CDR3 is TGTGCCAGCAGTTTATCGAGGGGGGAGGGGGCCCAGTACTTC. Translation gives CASSLSRGEGAQYF.

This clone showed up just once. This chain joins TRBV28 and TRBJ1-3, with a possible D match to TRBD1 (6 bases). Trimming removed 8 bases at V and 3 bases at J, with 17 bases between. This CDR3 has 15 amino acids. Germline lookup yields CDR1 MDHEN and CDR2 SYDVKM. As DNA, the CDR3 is TGTGCCAGCGGCGGGTTGCGGACAGATGGAAACACCATATATTTT. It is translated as CASGGLRTDGNTIYF.

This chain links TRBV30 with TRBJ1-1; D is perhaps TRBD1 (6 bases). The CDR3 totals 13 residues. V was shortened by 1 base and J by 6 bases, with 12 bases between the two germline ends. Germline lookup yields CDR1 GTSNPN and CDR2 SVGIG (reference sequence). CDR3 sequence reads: CAWSGTRGSEAFF. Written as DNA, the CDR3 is TGTGCCTGGAGTGGGACCAGGGGATCTGAAGCTTTCTTT.

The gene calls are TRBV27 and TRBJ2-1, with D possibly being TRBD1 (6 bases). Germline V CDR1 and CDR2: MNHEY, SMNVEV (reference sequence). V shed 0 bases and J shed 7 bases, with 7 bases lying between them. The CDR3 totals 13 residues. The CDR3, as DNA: TGTGCCAGCAGTTTATCCGGACAGAATGAGCAGTTCTTC. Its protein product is CASSLSGQNEQFF.

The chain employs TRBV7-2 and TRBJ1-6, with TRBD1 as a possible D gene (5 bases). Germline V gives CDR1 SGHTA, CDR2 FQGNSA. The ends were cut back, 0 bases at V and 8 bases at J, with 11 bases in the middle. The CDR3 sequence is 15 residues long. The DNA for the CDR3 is TGTGCCAGCAGCTTAGCTGGGGGGGGTTATTCACCCCTCCACTTT. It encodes CASSLAGGGYSPLHF.

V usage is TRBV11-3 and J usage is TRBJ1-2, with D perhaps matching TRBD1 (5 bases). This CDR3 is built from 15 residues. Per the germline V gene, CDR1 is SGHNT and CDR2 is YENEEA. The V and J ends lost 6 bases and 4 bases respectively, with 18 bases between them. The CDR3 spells CASSLKLQGSYGYTF. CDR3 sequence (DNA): TGTGCCAGCAGTCTAAAGCTCCAGGGTAGCTATGGCTACACCTTC.

The CDR3 loop reads CASSFQGTITDTQYF. In DNA, the CDR3 is TGCGCCAGCAGCTTCCAGGGGACTATCACAGATACGCAGTATTTT. The J gene is TRBJ2-3, the V gene TRBV5-1; tentative D call: TRBD2 (7 bases). Germline CDR1 reads SGHRS; CDR2 reads YFSETQ. Trimming took off 2 bases at V and 2 bases at J, with 12 bases between the two ends. This CDR3 has 15 residues.

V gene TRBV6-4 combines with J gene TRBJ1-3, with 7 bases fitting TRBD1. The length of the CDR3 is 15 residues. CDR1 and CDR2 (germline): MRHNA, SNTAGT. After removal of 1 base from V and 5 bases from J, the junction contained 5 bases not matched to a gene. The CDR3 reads CASSDLGQIRNTIYF. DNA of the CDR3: TGTGCCAGCAGTGACTTGGGACAGATTAGAAACACCATATATTTT.

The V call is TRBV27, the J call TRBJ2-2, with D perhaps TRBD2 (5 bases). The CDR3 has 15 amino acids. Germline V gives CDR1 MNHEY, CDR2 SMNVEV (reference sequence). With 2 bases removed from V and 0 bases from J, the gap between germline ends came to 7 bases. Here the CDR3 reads CASSLTGTNTGELFF. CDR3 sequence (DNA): TGTGCCAGCAGTTTAACGGGGACGAACACCGGGGAGCTGTTTTTT.

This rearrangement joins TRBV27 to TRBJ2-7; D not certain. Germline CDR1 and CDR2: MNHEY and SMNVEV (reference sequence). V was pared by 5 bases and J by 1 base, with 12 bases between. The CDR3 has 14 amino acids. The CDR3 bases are TGTGCCAGCAGTATTACAGCTTATTCCTACGAGCAGTACTTC. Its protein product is CASSITAYSYEQYF.

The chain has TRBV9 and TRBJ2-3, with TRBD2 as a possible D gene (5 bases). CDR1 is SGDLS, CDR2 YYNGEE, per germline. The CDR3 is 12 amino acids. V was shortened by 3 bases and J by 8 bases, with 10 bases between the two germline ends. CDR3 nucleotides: TGTGCCAGCAGCGACCAGGCGGGTACGCAGTATTTT. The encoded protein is CASSDQAGTQYF. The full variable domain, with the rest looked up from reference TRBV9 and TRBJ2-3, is DSGVTQTPKHLITATGQRVTLRCSPRSGDLSVYWYQQSLDQGLQFLIQYYNGEERAKGNILERFSAQQFPDLHSELNLSSLELGDSALYFCASSDQAGTQYFGPGTRLTVL.

This chain's CDR3 is CASSQEVVGSSYEQYF. CDR3 DNA: TGCGCCAGCAGCCAAGAGGTGGTTGGCAGCTCCTACGAGCAGTACTTC. This rearrangement joins TRBV4-1 to TRBJ2-7; D is unresolved. V was pared by 0 bases and J by 0 bases, with 12 bases between. The CDR3 runs to 16 residues. Germline V gene sequence: CDR1 MGHRA, CDR2 YSYEKL.